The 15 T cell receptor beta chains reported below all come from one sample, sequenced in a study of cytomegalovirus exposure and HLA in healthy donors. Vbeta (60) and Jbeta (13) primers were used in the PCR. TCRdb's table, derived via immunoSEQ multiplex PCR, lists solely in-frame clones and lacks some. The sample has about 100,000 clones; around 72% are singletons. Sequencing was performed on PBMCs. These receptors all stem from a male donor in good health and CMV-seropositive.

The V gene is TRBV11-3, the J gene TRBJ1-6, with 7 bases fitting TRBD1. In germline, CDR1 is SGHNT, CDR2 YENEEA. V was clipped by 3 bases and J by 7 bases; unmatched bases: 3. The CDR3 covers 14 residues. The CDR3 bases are TGTGCCAGCAGCTTCAGGGGGGCGAATTCACCCCTCCACTTT. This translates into CASSFRGANSPLHF.

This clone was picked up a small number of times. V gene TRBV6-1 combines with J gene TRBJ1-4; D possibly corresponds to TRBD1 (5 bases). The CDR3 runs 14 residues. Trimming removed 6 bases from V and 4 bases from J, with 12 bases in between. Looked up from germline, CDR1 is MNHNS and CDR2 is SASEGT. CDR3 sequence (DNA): TGTGCCAGCAGAGAGACAGCCAGTAATGAAAAACTGTTTTTT. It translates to CASRETASNEKLFF.

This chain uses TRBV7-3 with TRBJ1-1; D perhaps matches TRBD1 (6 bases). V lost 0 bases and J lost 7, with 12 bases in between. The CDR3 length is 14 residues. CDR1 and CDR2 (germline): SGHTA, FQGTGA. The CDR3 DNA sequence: TGTGCCAGCAGCTTAACATATGGCAGGGGTGAAGCTTTCTTT. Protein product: CASSLTYGRGEAFF.

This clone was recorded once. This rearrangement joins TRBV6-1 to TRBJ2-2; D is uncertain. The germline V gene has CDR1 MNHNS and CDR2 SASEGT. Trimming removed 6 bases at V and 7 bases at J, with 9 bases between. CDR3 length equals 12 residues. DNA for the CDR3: TGTGCCAGCAGCCGCAGTGGCGGGGAGCTGTTTTTT. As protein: CASSRSGGELFF.

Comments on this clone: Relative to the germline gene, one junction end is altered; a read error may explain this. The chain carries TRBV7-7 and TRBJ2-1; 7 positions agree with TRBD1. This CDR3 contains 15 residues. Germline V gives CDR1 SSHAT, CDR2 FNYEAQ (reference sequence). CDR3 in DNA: TGTGCTAGCAGCCCACGGACAGGAGATCACAATGAGCAGTTCTTC. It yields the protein CASSPRTGDHNEQFF.

CDR3 loop: CASSRLAGIQETQYF. In DNA form, the CDR3 reads TGTGCCAGCAGCCGACTAGCGGGGATCCAAGAGACCCAGTACTTC. The J gene is TRBJ2-5, the V gene TRBV14; 11 nucleotides line up with TRBD2. The CDR3 runs 15 residues. Germline V gene sequence: CDR1 SGHDN, CDR2 FVKESK. With 4 bases clipped from V and 1 base from J, the junction kept 2 bases outside the gene matches.

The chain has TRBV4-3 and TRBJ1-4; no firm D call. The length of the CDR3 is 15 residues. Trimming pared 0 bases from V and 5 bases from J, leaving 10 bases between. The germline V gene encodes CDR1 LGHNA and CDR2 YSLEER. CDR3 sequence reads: CASSQESSRNEKLFF. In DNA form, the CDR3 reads TGCGCCAGCAGCCAAGAGAGTAGCAGAAATGAAAAACTGTTTTTT.

CDR3 sequence: CASSEQGSTEAFF. The CDR3 coding sequence is TGTGCCAGCAGCGAACAGGGGAGCACTGAAGCTTTCTTT. This rearrangement joins TRBV7-3 to TRBJ1-1, with 7 bases lining up with TRBD1. The CDR3 covers 13 residues. Losses at the gene ends were 5 bases for V and 4 bases for J; bases not matched to a gene: 4. The germline V gene has CDR1 SGHTA and CDR2 FQGTGA.

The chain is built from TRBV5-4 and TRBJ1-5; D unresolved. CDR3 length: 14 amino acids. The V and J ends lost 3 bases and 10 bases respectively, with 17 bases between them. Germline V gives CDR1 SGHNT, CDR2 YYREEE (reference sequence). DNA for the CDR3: TGTGCCAGCAGCTATTGGGCAAGGATCAGCCCCCAGCATTTT. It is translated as CASSYWARISPQHF.

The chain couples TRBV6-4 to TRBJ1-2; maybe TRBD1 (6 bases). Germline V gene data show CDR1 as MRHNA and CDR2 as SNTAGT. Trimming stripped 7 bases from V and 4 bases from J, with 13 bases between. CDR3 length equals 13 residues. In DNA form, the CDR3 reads TGTGCCAGCAAGCAGGGGCCGGGCTATGGCTACACCTTC. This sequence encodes CASKQGPGYGYTF.

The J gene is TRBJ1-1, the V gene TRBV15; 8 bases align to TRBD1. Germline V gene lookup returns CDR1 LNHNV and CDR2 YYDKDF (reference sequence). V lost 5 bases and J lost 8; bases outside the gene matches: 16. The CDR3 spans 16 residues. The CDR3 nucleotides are TGTGCCACCAGCTTACCTTCGGGACAGGCGATCAACGAAGCTTTCTTT. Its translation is CATSLPSGQAINEAFF. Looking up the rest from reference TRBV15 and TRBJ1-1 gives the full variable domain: DAMVIQNPRYQVTQFGKPVTLSCSQTLNHNVMYWYQQKSSQAPKLLFHYYDKDFNNEADTPDNFQSRRPNTSFCFLDIRSPGLGDTAMYLCATSLPSGQAINEAFFGQGTRLTVV.

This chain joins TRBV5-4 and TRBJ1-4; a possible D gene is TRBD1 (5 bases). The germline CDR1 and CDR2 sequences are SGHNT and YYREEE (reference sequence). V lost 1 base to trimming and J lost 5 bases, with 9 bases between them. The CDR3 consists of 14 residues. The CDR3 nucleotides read TGTGCCAGCAGCTTGTTGCCAGGGAATGAAAAACTGTTTTTT. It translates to CASSLLPGNEKLFF. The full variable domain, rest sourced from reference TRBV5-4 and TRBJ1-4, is ETGVTQSPTHLIKTRGQQVTLRCSSQSGHNTVSWYQQALGQGPQFIFQYYREEENGRGNFPPRFSGLQFPNYSSELNVNALELDDSALYLCASSLLPGNEKLFFGSGTQLSVL.

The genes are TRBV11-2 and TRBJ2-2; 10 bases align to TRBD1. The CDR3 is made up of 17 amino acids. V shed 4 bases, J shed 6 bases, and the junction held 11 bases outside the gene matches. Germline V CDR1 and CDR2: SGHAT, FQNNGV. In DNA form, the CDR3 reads TGTGCCAGCAGCTCCCGGAGGGGGACAGGGGATGCCGGGGAGCTGTTTTTT. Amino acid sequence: CASSSRRGTGDAGELFF.

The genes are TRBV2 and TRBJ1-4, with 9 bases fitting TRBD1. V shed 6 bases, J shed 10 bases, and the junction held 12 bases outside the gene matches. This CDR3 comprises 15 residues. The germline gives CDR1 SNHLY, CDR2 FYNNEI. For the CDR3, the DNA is TGTGCCAGCAGAAGCCTCCGGGACAGGGACCGAAAACTGTTTTTT. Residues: CASRSLRDRDRKLFF.

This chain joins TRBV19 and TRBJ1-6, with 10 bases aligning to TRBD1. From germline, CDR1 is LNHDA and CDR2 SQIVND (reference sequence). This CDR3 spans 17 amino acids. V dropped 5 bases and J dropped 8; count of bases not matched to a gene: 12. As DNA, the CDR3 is TGTGCCAGTAGTCTCCGGGGGACAGGGGCTAACGATTCACCCCTCCACTTT. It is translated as CASSLRGTGANDSPLHF.